The 14 T cell receptor beta chains given below trace back to one sample, sequenced in a study of low-dose radiotherapy and immunotherapy resistance in tumors. Regarding time point: before trial treatment. Covering alpha and beta chains, TRAV- and TRBV-specific primers were used for the first-strand cDNA. TCRs were amplified for 20 to 25 PCR cycles with a constant-region primer and V-primer adapter. One entry per CDR3 protein results from TCRdb running MiXCR on the reads. The table has approximately 90,000 distinct CDR3 sequences, 9.4% seen once; the top ten hold roughly 1%. The sample consisted of PBMCs, taken before treatment. These receptors originate from a male donor with prostate cancer.

This clonotype was found many times. The chain links TRBV19 to TRBJ2-6, with D perhaps TRBD2 (5 bases). The length of the CDR3 is 17 residues. The germline V and J ends were trimmed by 5 bases and 0 bases, with 14 bases remaining between them. CDR1 is LNHDA and CDR2 is SQIVND in the germline V gene (reference sequence). The CDR3 protein is CASSLQGGSSGANVLTF. For the CDR3, the DNA is TGTGCCAGTAGTCTCCAAGGTGGGAGCTCTGGGGCCAACGTCCTGACTTTC. The full variable domain, in which reference TRBV19 and TRBJ2-6 provide the parts outside the CDR3, is DGGITQSPKYLFRKEGQNVTLSCEQNLNHDAMYWYRQDPGQGLRLIYYSQIVNDFQKGDIAEGYSVSREKKESFPLTVTSAQKNPTAFYLCASSLQGGSSGANVLTFGAGSRLTVL.

This clonotype has a count of ten or more. The chain couples TRBV6-2 or TRBV6-3 to TRBJ1-5, with 8 bases aligning to TRBD1. The CDR3 extends over 17 amino acids. Germline V gene data show CDR1 as MNHEY and CDR2 as SVGEGT. V lost 5 bases, J lost 0 bases, and 9 bases stayed unmatched. The CDR3 sequence is CASSRTGHMNSNQPQHF. The CDR3 DNA sequence: TGTGCCAGCAGTCGGACAGGGCATATGAATAGCAATCAGCCCCAGCATTTT.

This clonotype was detected many times. This chain links TRBV24-1 with TRBJ2-1; 7 nucleotides align to TRBD2. This CDR3 region has 16 residues. The germline gives CDR1 KGHDR, CDR2 SFDVKD. V gave up 5 bases and J gave up 0 bases; unmatched junction bases: 6. The CDR3 nucleotides read TGTGCCACCAGTGGGTTTGGCGGGAGCTCCTACAATGAGCAGTTCTTC. Its translation is CATSGFGGSSYNEQFF.

This clonotype was recorded at least ten times. The genes are TRBV11-1 and TRBJ2-2; 7 nucleotides line up with TRBD1. Per germline, CDR1 SGHAT and CDR2 FQDESV (reference sequence). The CDR3 sequence is 18 residues long. The V gene end was trimmed by 0 bases and the J gene end by 2 bases; junction bases not matched to a gene: 9. CDR3 in amino acids: CASSLAVWTGSNTGELFF. The CDR3 DNA sequence: TGTGCCAGCAGCTTAGCGGTTTGGACAGGATCTAACACCGGGGAGCTGTTTTTT.

V and J are TRBV27 and TRBJ2-5; 8 bases align to TRBD1. The trim removed 5 bases at V and 0 bases at J, leaving 5 bases unmatched. Germline assignment: CDR1 MNHEY and CDR2 SMNVEV (reference sequence). The CDR3 loop spans 15 amino acids. CDR3 loop: CASSTRQGYQETQYF. CDR3 sequence (DNA): TGTGCCAGCAGTACACGACAGGGGTACCAAGAGACCCAGTACTTC.

This clonotype was seen at least ten times. The J gene is TRBJ2-1, the V gene TRBV10-3; no reliable D call. This CDR3 region has 15 residues. Looked up from germline, CDR1 is ENHRY and CDR2 is SYGVKD. Trimming removed 6 bases at V and 9 bases at J, with 21 bases between. The CDR3 region is CAISAPGKNIGEQFF. In nucleotides, the CDR3 is TGTGCCATCAGCGCACCGGGTAAGAATATCGGTGAGCAGTTCTTC.

This clonotype was seen repeatedly, ten times or more. The chain employs TRBV28 and TRBJ2-5; D uncertain. Trimming shortened V by 4 bases and J by 5 bases, and 11 bases separated the two germline ends. The CDR3 is 13 amino acids. Germline CDR1 is MDHEN and CDR2 is SYDVKM. The CDR3: CASSYPGSETQYF. The CDR3 nucleotides read TGTGCCAGCAGTTACCCGGGTTCGGAGACCCAGTACTTC.

This clonotype appeared many times. The chain links TRBV20-1 to TRBJ2-3; D is ambiguous. CDR3 size: 14 residues. Looked up from germline, CDR1 is DFQATT and CDR2 is SNEGSKA (reference sequence). Between the trimmed V and J ends, which lost 6 bases and 1 base, there was a span of 14 bases. Written as DNA, the CDR3 is TGCAGTGCCGGTGACTCTGCTGGCACAGATACGCAGTATTTT. This sequence encodes CSAGDSAGTDTQYF.

This clonotype showed up many times. The chain uses TRBV9 and TRBJ2-3; 10 nucleotides agree with TRBD2. CDR1 and CDR2 (germline): SGDLS, YYNGEE. CDR3 length: 16 residues. The ends lost 0 bases at V and 1 base at J; junction bases unmatched: 2. CDR3 sequence: CASSVGGTSGTDTQYF. As DNA, the CDR3 is TGTGCCAGCAGCGTAGGAGGGACTAGCGGCACAGATACGCAGTATTTT.

This clonotype was counted ten times or more. V and J are TRBV18 and TRBJ1-1; tentatively, D is TRBD1 (6 bases). V gave up 4 bases and J gave up 11 bases, with 14 bases separating them. The CDR3 spans 12 residues. The germline gives CDR1 KGHSH, CDR2 LQKENI. The CDR3 coding sequence is TGTGCCAGCTCACAGACAGGTTTCGGTGCTTTCTTT. Protein sequence: CASSQTGFGAFF.

This clonotype was counted ten times or more. This chain connects TRBV20-1 to TRBJ2-3; D not certain. Germline CDR1 is DFQATT and CDR2 is SNEGSKA (reference sequence). This CDR3 is 14 amino acids long. V was trimmed by 8 bases and J by 2 bases, leaving 17 bases between them. In DNA, the CDR3 is TGCAGTACTCACTATGTATTTAACACAGATACGCAGTATTTT. This translates into CSTHYVFNTDTQYF.

This clonotype was detected ten times or more. The chain recombines TRBV6-6 with TRBJ1-5; unclear D gene. Per the germline V gene, CDR1 is MNHNY and CDR2 is SVGAGI (reference sequence). With 5 bases removed from V and 0 bases from J, the gap between germline ends came to 8 bases. This CDR3 region has 14 residues. The CDR3, as DNA: TGTGCCAGCAGTGGCCTCTATAGCAATCAGCCCCAGCATTTT. Translating it yields CASSGLYSNQPQHF.

This clonotype was detected ten times or more. The gene calls are TRBV18 and TRBJ2-7; D is ambiguous. Trimming pared 0 bases from V and 3 bases from J, leaving 6 bases between. CDR1 is KGHSH, CDR2 LQKENI, per germline. CDR3 length equals 13 residues. The CDR3 coding sequence is TGTGCCAGCTCACCACCGAACAGCTACGAGCAGTACTTC. It encodes CASSPPNSYEQYF.

The table lists this clonotype with many counts. The J gene is TRBJ1-5, the V gene TRBV20-1; 9 positions agree with TRBD1. CDR3 length: 16 residues. Germline V lookup: CDR1 DFQATT, CDR2 SNEGSKA (reference sequence). The trim removed 1 base at V and 7 bases at J, leaving 11 bases unmatched. The CDR3 DNA sequence: TGCAGTGCTAGAGCGATACCGGGACAGGGCGGGCAGCCCCAGCATTTT. Translation: CSARAIPGQGGQPQHF.